The 5 T cell receptor beta chains in this list originate from one sample, sequenced in a study of cytomegalovirus exposure and HLA in healthy donors. With 60 Vbeta and 13 Jbeta primers, the PCR was carried out. Profiled with immunoSEQ multiplex PCR; TCRdb holds only in-frame clones, not every one. Here the sample spans 160,000 or so clones, approximately 80% being singletons. Sequencing was carried out using PBMCs. Source of these receptors: a man aged 25-40 years in good health and CMV-seronegative.

The chain couples TRBV28 to TRBJ1-1, with unresolved D. This CDR3 region has 12 residues. The V gene lost 6 bases and the J gene lost 1 base, with 6 bases spanning the gap. The germline V gene encodes CDR1 MDHEN and CDR2 SYDVKM. Written as DNA, the CDR3 is TGTGCCAGCAGCCCCGGGAACACTGAAGCTTTCTTT. This sequence encodes CASSPGNTEAFF.

The rearrangement uses TRBV7-8 and TRBJ1-1, with a weak D call TRBD1 (6 bases). Germline CDR1 reads SGHVS; CDR2 reads FQNEAQ. The V end lost 5 bases, the J end lost 4 bases, and 14 bases lay between the germline ends. CDR3 length: 14 amino acids. CDR3 sequence reads: CASSPWEGGTEAFF. The CDR3 DNA reads TGTGCCAGCAGCCCGTGGGAGGGGGGCACTGAAGCTTTCTTT.

The gene calls are TRBV2 and TRBJ1-5, with TRBD1 matching 7 bases. The germline CDR1 and CDR2 sequences are SNHLY and FYNNEI. CDR3 length equals 18 residues. Losses at the gene ends were 3 bases for V and 2 bases for J; bases not matched to a gene: 13. The CDR3 spells CASSDMGATGLGNQPQHF. The CDR3 nucleotides are TGTGCCAGCAGTGATATGGGGGCGACAGGGCTGGGCAATCAGCCCCAGCATTTT.

This chain connects TRBV6-1 to TRBJ2-1, with a weak D call TRBD2 (5 bases). The CDR3 is made up of 15 amino acids. V lost 7 bases and J lost 2, with 15 bases in between. CDR1 and CDR2 from the germline V gene are MNHNS and SASEGT. In nucleotides, the CDR3 is TGTGCCAGCAATAGGGCAGGAGGAACCTACAATGAGCAGTTCTTC. It translates to CASNRAGGTYNEQFF.

This chain joins TRBV18 and TRBJ1-1, with D unresolved. V was shortened by 2 bases and J by 1 base, with 8 bases between the two germline ends. In germline, CDR1 is KGHSH, CDR2 LQKENI. CDR3 length equals 14 residues. The CDR3 is CASSPSGWNTEAFF. DNA for the CDR3: TGTGCCAGCTCACCAAGTGGCTGGAACACTGAAGCTTTCTTT.